This paragraph covers one T cell receptor (beta chain) sequence. In terms of age and location, participants ranged from roughly 18 to 90 years and lived in around 22 US areas. This entry comes from a study of blood T cell repertoires in COVID-19. V was clipped by 1 base and J by 3 bases, with 12 bases between them. Germline V CDR1 and CDR2: SQVTM, ANQGSEA. This CDR3 is built from 14 residues. Original analysis: Reference gene primer amplification gave estimated nucleated cell counts. TCRdb's table, derived via immunoSEQ multiplex PCR, lists solely in-frame clones and lacks some. That table supplies the V and J calls and clone size; D and trimming were determined from the DNA. In the table there are about 400,000 clones, around 90% of which are singletons.

The receptor was isolated from a woman aged 18-29 years with acute COVID-19. This chain joins TRBV29-1 and TRBJ1-1; D remains ambiguous. Sample: PBMCs or T cells enriched from blood (not recorded which). The CDR3 coding sequence is TGCAGCGTTGAAGTACGGGATGTGTACACTGAAGCTTTCTTT. Encoded protein: CSVEVRDVYTEAFF.